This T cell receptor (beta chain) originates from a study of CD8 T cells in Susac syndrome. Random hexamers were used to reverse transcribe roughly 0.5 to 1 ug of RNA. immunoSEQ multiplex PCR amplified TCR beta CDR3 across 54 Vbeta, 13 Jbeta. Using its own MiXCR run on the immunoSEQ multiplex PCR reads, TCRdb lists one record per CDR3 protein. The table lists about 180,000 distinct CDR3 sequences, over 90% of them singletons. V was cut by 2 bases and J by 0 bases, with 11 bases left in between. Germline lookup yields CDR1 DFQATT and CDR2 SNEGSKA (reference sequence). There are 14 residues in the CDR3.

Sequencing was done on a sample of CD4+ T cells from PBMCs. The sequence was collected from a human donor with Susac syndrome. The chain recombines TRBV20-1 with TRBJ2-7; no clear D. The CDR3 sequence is CSARNPTYSYEQYF. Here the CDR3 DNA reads TGCAGTGCTAGAAACCCGACCTACTCCTACGAGCAGTACTTC.